Given below is one TCR beta chain in context. Its antigen is still unknown. The data are from a study of PD-1 blockade in classical Hodgkin lymphoma. Time point in this sample: cycle 4 day 1 (C4D1), after 5 to 7 weeks of nivolumab. No patient escaped relapse after autologous stem cell transplantation, and brentuximab vedotin exposure varied. Trimming removed 0 bases from V and 4 bases from J, with 9 bases in between. The germline V gene encodes CDR1 LGHNA and CDR2 YNFKEQ. The length of the CDR3 is 14 residues. Profiling relied on immunoSEQ multiplex PCR, and the TCRdb table lists in-frame clones only, not all of them. In the table there are approximately 20,000 clones, about three quarters of which are singletons. Study conclusions and caveats: Reports indicated that newly diagnosed patients had lower baseline TCR diversity than healthy donors did. In CD4+ cells, TCR diversity went up significantly by C4D1, but in CD8+ cells it did not.

The sequencing used peripheral blood mononuclear cells (PBMCs), collected before the fourth cycle of nivolumab. The chain couples TRBV4-2 to TRBJ1-2; D is undetermined. The sequence was collected from a human donor with classical Hodgkin lymphoma. The CDR3 loop reads CASSQELVLYGYTF. The CDR3 bases are TGTGCCAGCAGCCAAGAGCTCGTCCTCTATGGCTACACCTTC.